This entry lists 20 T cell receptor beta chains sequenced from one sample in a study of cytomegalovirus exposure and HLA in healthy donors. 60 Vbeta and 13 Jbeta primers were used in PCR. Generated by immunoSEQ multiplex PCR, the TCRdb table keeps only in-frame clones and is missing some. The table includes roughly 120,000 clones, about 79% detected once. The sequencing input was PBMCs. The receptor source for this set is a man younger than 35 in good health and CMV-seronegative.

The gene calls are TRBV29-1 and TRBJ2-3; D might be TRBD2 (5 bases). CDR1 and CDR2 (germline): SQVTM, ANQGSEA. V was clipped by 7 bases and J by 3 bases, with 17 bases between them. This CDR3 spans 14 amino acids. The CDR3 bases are TGCAGCGCCACGGGCCCCCGAGGGACAGATACGCAGTATTTT. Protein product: CSATGPRGTDTQYF.

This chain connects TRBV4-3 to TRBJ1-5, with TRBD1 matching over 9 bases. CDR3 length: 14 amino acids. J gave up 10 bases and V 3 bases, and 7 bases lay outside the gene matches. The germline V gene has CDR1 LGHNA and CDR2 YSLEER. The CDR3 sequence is CASSQDRGGYPQHF. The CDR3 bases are TGCGCCAGCAGCCAGGACAGGGGAGGTTATCCCCAGCATTTT.

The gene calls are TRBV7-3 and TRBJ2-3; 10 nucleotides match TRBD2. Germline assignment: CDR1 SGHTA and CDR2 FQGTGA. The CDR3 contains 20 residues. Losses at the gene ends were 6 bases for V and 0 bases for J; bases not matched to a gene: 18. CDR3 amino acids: CASRSSPGGLAALSTDTQYF. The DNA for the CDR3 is TGTGCCAGCAGATCTTCCCCCGGCGGACTAGCGGCGTTAAGCACAGATACGCAGTATTTT.

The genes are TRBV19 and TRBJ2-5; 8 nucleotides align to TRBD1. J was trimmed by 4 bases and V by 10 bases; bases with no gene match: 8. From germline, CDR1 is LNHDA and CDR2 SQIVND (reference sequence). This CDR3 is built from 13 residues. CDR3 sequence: CATTDRVGETQYF. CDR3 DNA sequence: TGTGCCACGACGGACAGGGTGGGAGAGACCCAGTACTTC.

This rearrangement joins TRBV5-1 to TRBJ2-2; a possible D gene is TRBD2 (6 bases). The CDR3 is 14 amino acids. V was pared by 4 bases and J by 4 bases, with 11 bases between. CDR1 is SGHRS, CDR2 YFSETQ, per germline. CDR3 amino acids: CASSRGTSTGELFF. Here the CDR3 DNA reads TGCGCCAGCAGCAGAGGGACTTCCACCGGGGAGCTGTTTTTT.

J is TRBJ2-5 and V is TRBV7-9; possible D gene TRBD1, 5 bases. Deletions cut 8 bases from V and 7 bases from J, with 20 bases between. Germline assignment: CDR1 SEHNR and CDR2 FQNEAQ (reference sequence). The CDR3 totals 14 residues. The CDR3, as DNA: TGTGCCAGCTCTAAAGGGCAGGGAATTATGACCCAGTACTTC. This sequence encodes CASSKGQGIMTQYF.

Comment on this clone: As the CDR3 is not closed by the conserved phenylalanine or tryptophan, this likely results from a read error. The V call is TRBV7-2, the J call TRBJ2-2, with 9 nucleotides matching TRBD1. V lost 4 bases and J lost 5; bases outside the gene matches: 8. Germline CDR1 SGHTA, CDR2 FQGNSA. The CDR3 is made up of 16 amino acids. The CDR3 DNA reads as TGTGCCAGCAGCTATTACAGGGGGCGAGGGACCGGGGAGCTGTTTCTT. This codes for CASSYYRGRGTGELFL.

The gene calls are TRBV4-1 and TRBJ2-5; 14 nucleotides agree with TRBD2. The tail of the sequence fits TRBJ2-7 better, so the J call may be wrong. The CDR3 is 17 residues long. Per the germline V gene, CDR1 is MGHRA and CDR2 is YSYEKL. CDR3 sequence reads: CASSPGLAGVLSYEQYF. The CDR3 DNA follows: TGCGCCAGCAGCCCGGGACTAGCGGGAGTCCTTTCCTACGAGCAGTACTTC.

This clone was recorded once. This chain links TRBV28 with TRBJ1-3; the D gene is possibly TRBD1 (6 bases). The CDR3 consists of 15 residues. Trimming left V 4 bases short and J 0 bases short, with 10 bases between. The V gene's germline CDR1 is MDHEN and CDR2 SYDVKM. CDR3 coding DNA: TGTGCCAGCAGTTCGGGGACATTCTCTGGAAACACCATATATTTT. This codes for CASSSGTFSGNTIYF.

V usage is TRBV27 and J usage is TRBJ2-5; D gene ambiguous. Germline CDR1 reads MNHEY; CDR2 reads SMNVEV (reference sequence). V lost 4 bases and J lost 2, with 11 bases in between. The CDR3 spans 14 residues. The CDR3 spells CASSSYNLQETQYF. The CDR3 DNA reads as TGTGCCAGCAGTTCCTATAACCTACAAGAGACCCAGTACTTC.

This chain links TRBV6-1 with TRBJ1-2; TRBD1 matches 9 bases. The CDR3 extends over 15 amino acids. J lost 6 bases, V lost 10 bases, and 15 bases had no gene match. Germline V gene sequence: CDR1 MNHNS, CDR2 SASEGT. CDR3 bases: TGTGCCACAGGGACAGGGATGCTCCTGGGCGATGGCTACACCTTC. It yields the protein CATGTGMLLGDGYTF.

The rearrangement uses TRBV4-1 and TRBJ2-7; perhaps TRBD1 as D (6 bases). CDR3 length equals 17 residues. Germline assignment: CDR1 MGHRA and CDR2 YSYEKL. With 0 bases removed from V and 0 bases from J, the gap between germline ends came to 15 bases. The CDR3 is CASSQDPAGQSSYEQYV. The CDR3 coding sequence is TGCGCCAGCAGCCAAGATCCGGCAGGACAGAGCTCCTACGAGCAGTACGTC.

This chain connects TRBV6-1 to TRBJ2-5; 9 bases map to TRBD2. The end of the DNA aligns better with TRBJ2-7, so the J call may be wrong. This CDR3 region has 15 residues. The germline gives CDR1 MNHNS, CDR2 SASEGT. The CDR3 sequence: CASRLLAGTSYEQYF. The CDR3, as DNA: TGTGCCAGCCGGTTGCTAGCGGGGACCTCCTACGAGCAGTACTTC.

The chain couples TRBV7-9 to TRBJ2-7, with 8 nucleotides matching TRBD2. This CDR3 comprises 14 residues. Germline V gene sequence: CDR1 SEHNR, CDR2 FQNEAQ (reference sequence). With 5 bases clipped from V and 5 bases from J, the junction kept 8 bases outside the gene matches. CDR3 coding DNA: TGTGCCAGCAGCGTCGGGACTAGTGCTGACGAGCAGTACGTC. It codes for CASSVGTSADEQYV.

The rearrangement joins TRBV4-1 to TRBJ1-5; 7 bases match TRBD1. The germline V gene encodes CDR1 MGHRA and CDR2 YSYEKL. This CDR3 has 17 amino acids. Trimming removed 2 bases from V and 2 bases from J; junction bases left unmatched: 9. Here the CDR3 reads CASSQLLRGRRNQPQHF. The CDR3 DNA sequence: TGCGCCAGCAGCCAACTTCTCAGGGGGAGGCGCAATCAGCCCCAGCATTTT.

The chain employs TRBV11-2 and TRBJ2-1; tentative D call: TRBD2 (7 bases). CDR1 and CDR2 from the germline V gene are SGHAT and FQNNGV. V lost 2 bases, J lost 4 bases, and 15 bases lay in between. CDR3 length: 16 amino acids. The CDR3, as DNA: TGTGCCAGCAGCTTAAGGGGGGGCGCGGAGTACAATGAGCAGTTCTTC. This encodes CASSLRGGAEYNEQFF.

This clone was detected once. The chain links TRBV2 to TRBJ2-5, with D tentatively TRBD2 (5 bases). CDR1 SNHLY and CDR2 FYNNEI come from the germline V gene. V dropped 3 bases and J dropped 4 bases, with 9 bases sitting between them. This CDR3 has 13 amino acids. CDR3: CASSDPAGETQYF. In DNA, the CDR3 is TGTGCCAGCAGTGATCCCGCGGGAGAGACCCAGTACTTC.

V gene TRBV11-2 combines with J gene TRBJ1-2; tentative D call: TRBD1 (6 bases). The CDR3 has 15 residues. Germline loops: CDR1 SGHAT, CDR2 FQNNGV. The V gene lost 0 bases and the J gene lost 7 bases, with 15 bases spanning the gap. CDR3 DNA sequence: TGTGCCAGCAGCTTAGAGGCTCGGGGGGCGGGTGGCTACACCTTC. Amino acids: CASSLEARGAGGYTF.

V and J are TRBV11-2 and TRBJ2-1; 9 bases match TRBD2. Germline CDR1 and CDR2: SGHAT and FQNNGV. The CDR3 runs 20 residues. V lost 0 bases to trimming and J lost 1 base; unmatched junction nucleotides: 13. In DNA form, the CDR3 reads TGTGCCAGCAGCTTAGAGGCCCTAGCGGGGTCTCTAAGGTCCTACAATGAGCAGTTCTTC. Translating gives CASSLEALAGSLRSYNEQFF.

This chain's CDR3 is CASSLQAGGVDEQFF. The CDR3 coding sequence is TGTGCCAGCAGCTTACAAGCGGGAGGGGTCGATGAGCAGTTCTTC. The rearrangement uses TRBV7-9 and TRBJ2-1; 10 nucleotides align to TRBD2. Germline CDR1 and CDR2: SEHNR and FQNEAQ (reference sequence). This CDR3 has 15 residues. V shed 2 bases, J shed 8 bases, and the junction held 6 bases outside the gene matches.